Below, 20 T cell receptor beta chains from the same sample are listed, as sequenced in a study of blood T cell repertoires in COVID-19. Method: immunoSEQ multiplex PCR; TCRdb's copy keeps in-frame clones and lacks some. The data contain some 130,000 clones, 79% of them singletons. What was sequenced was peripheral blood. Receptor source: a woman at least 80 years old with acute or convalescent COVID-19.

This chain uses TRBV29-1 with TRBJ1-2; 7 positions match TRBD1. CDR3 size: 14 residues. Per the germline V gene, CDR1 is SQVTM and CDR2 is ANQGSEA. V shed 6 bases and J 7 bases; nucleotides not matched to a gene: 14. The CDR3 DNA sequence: TGCAGCGTCGAGACAGCACAGGGGATCGGTGGCTACACCTTC. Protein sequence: CSVETAQGIGGYTF.

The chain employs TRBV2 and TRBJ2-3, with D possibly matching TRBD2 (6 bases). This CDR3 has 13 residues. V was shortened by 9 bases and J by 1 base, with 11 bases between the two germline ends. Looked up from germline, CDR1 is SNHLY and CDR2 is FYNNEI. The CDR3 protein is CASRLGGTDTQYF. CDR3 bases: TGTGCCAGTCGACTAGGGGGCACAGATACGCAGTATTTT. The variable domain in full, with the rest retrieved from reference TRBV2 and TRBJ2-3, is EPEVTQTPSHQVTQMGQEVILRCVPISNHLYFYWYRQILGQKVEFLVSFYNNEISEKSEIFDDQFSVERPDGSNFTLKIRSTKLEDSAMYFCASRLGGTDTQYFGPGTRLTVL.

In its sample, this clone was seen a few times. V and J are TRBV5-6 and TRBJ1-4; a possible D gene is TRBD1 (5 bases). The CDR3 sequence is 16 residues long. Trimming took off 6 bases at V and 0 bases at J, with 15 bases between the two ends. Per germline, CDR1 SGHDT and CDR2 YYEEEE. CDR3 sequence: CASNELGLATNEKLFF. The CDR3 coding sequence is TGTGCCAGCAACGAGCTGGGGCTAGCAACTAATGAAAAACTGTTTTTT.

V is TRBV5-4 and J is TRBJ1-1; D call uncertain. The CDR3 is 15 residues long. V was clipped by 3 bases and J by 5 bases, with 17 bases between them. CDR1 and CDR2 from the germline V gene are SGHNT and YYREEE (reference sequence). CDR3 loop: CASSSPTGRETEAFF. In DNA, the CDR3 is TGTGCCAGCAGCTCCCCCACGGGGAGGGAGACTGAAGCTTTCTTT.

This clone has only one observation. CDR3 nucleotides: TGTGCCAGCAGCCGGGGGGATCAGCCCCAGCATTTT. Protein product: CASSRGDQPQHF. The genes are TRBV12-3 or TRBV12-4 and TRBJ1-5, with D tentatively TRBD1 (5 bases). V lost 6 bases to trimming and J lost 5 bases, with 8 bases between them. The CDR3 contains 12 residues.

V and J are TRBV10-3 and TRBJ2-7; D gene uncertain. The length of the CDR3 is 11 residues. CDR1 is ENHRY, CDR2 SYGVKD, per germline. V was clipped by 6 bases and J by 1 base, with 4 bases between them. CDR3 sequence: CAISGSYEQYF. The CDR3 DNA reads TGTGCCATCAGCGGGTCCTACGAGCAGTACTTC.

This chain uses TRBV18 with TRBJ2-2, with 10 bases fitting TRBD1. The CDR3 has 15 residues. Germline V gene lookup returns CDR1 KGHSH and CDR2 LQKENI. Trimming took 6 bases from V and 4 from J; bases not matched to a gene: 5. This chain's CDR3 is CASSRQGAATGELFF. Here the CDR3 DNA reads TGTGCCAGCTCCCGACAGGGGGCAGCCACCGGGGAGCTGTTTTTT.

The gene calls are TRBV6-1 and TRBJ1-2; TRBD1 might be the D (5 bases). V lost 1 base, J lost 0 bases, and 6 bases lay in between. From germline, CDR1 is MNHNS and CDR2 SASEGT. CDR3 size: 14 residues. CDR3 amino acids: CASSEGGANYGYTF. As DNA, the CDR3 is TGTGCCAGCAGTGAAGGGGGGGCTAACTATGGCTACACCTTC.

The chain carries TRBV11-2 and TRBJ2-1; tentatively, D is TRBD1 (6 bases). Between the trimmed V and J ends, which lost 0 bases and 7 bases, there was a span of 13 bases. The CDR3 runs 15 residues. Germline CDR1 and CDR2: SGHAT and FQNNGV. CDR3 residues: CASSLETQGWNEQFF. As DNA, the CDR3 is TGTGCCAGCAGCTTAGAGACGCAGGGGTGGAATGAGCAGTTCTTC.

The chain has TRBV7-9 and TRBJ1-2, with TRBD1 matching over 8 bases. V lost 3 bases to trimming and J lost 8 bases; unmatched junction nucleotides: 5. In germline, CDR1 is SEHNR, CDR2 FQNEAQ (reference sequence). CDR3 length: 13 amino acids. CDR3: CASSFGQGGGYTF. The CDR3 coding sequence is TGTGCCAGCAGCTTTGGACAGGGCGGGGGCTACACCTTC.

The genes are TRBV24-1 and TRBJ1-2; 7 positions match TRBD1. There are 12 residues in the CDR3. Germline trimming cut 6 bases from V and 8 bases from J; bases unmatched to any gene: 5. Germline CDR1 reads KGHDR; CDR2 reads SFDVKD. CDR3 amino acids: CATSQTGSGYTF. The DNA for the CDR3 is TGTGCCACCAGTCAGACAGGGTCAGGCTACACCTTC.

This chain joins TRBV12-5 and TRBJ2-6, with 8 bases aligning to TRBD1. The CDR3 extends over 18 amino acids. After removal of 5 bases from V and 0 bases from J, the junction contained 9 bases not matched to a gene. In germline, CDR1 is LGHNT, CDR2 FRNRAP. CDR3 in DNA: TGTGCTAGTGGTCCGCCGTGGACAGGGTACTCTGGGGCCAACGTCCTGACTTTC. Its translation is CASGPPWTGYSGANVLTF. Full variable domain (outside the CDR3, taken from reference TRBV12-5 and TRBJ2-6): DARVTQTPRHKVTEMGQEVTMRCQPILGHNTVFWYRQTMMQGLELLAYFRNRAPLDDSGMPKDRFSAEMPDATLATLKIQPSEPRDSAVYFCASGPPWTGYSGANVLTFGAGSRLTVL.

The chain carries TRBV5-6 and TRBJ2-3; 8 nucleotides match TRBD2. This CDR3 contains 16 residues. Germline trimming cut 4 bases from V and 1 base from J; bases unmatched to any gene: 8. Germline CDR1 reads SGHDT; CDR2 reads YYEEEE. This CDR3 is CASSLVAGRGTDTQYF. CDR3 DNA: TGTGCCAGCAGCCTCGTAGCGGGGAGAGGCACAGATACGCAGTATTTT.

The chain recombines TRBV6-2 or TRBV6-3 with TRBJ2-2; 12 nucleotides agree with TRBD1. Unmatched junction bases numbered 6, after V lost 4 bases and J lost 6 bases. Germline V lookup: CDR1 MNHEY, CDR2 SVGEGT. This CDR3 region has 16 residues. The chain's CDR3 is CASSWGQGAVSGELFF. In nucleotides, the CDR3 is TGTGCCAGCAGTTGGGGACAGGGGGCCGTCTCCGGGGAGCTGTTTTTT.

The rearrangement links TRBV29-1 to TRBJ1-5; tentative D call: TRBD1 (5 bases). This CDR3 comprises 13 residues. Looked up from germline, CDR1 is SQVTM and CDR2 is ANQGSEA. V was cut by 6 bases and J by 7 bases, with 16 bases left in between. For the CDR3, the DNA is TGCAGCGTCGAGGGGCAGGGAGGGCAGCCCCAGCATTTT. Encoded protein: CSVEGQGGQPQHF.

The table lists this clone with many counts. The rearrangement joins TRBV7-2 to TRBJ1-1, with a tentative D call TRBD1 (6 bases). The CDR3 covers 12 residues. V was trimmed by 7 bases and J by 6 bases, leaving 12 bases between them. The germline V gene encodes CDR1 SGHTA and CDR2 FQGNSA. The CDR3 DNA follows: TGTGCCAGCACTTTGGGGGCCCCTGAAGCTTTCTTT. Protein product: CASTLGAPEAFF. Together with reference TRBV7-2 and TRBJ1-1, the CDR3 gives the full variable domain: GAGVSQSPSNKVTEKGKDVELRCDPISGHTALYWYRQSLGQGLEFLIYFQGNSAPDKSGLPSDRFSAERTGGSVSTLTIQRTQQEDSAVYLCASTLGAPEAFFGQGTRLTVV.

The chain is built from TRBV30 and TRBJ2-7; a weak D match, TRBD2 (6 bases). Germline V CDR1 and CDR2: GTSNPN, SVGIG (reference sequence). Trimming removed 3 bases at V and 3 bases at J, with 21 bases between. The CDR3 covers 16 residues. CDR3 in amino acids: CAWRDRWAGRSYEQYF. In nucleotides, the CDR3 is TGTGCCTGGAGGGATCGCTGGGCGGGAAGAAGCTACGAGCAGTACTTC.

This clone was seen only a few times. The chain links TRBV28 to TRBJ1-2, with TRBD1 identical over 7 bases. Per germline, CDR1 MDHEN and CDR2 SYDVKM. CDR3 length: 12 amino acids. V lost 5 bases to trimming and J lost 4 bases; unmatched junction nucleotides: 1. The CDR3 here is CASSRDSYGYTF. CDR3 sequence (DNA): TGTGCCAGCAGTCGGGACAGCTATGGCTACACCTTC.

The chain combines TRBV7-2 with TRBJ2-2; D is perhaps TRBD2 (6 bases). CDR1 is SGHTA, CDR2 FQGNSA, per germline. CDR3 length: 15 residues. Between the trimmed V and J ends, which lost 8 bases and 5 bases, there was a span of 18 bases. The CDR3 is CASRTRDGGTGELFF. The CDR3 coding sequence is TGTGCCAGCCGGACCCGGGACGGAGGGACCGGGGAGCTGTTTTTT.

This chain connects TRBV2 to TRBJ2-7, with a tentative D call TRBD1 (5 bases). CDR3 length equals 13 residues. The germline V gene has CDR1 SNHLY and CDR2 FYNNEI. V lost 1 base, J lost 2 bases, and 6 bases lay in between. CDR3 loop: CASSEDRPYEQYF. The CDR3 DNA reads TGTGCCAGCAGTGAAGACAGGCCCTACGAGCAGTACTTC. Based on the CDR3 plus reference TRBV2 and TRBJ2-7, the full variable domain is EPEVTQTPSHQVTQMGQEVILRCVPISNHLYFYWYRQILGQKVEFLVSFYNNEISEKSEIFDDQFSVERPDGSNFTLKIRSTKLEDSAMYFCASSEDRPYEQYFGPGTRLTVT.